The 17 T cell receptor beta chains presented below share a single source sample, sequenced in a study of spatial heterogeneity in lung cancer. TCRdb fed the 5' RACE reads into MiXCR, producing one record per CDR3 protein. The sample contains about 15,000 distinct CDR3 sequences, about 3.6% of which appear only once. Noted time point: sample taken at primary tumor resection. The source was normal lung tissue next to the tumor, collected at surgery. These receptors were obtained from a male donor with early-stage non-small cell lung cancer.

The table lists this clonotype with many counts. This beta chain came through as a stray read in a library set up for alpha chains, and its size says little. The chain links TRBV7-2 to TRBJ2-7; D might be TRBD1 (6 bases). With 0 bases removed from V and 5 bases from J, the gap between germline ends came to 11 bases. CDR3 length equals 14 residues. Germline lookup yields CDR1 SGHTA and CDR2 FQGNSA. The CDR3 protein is CASSLAAGANEQYF. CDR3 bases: TGTGCCAGCAGCTTAGCGGCAGGGGCAAACGAGCAGTACTTC.

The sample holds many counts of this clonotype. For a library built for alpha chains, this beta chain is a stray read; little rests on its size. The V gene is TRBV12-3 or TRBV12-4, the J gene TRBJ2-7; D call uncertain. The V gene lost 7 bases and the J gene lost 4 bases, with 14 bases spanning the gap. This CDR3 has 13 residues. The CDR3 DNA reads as TGTGCCAGCACACGGACGGATGTGTACGAGCAGTACTTC. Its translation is CASTRTDVYEQYF.

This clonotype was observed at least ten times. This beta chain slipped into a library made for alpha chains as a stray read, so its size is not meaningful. The CDR3 nucleotides read TGTGCCATCAGTCAGGGACAGACAAATTCACCCCTCCACTTT. This codes for CAISQGQTNSPLHF. The V gene is TRBV10-3, the J gene TRBJ1-6; the match to TRBD1 covers 7 bases. The ends lost 5 bases at V and 7 bases at J; junction bases unmatched: 5. The CDR3 is 14 residues long. CDR1 and CDR2 (germline): ENHRY, SYGVKD.

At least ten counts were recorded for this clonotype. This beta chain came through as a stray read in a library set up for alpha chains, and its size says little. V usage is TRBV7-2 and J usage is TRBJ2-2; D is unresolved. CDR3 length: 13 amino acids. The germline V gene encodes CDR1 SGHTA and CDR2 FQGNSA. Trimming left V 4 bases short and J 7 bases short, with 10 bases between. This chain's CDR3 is CASSWVRSGELFF. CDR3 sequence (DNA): TGTGCCAGCAGCTGGGTTAGGAGCGGGGAGCTGTTTTTT.

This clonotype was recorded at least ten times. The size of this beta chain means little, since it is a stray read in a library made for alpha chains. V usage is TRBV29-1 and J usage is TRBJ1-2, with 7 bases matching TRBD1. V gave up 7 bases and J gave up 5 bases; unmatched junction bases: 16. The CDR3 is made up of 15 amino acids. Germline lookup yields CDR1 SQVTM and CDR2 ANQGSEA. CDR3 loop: CSGTSGTGVEYGYTF. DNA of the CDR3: TGCAGCGGGACTTCCGGTACAGGGGTCGAGTATGGCTACACCTTC. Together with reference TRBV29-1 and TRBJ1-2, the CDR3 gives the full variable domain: SAVISQKPSRDICQRGTSLTIQCQVDSQVTMMFWYRQQPGQSLTLIATANQGSEATYESGFVIDKFPISRPNLTFSTLTVSNMSPEDSSIYLCSGTSGTGVEYGYTFGSGTRLTVV.

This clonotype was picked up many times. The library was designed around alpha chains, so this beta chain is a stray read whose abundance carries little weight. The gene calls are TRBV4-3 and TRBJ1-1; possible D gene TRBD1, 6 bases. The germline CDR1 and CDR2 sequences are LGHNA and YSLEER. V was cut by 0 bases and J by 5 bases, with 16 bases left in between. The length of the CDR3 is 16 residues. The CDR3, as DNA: TGCGCCAGCAGCCAAGATCATTTCGGAGGGGGGACTGAAGCTTTCTTT. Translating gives CASSQDHFGGGTEAFF.

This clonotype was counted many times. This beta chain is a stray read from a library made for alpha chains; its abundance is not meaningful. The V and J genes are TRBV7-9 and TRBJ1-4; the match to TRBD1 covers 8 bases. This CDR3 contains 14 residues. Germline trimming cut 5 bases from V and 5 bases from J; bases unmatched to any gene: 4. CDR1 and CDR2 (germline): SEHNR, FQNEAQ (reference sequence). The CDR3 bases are TGTGCCAGCAGCCTCGGGACAGGAAATGAAAAACTGTTTTTT. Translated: CASSLGTGNEKLFF.

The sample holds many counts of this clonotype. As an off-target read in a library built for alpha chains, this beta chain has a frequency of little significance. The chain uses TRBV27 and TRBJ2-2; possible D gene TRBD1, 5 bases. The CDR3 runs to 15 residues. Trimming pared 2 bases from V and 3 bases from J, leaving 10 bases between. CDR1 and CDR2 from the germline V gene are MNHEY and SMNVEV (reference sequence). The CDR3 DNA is TGTGCCAGCAGTTTAGGGGCAGTTGACACCGGGGAGCTGTTTTTT. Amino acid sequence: CASSLGAVDTGELFF.

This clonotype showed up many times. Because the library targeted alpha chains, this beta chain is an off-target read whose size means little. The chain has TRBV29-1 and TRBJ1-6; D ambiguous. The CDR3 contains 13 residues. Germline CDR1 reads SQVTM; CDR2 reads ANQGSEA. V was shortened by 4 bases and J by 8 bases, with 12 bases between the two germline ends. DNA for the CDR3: TGCAGCGTTGTTGAGGGCGAGGATTCACCCCTCCACTTT. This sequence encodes CSVVEGEDSPLHF.

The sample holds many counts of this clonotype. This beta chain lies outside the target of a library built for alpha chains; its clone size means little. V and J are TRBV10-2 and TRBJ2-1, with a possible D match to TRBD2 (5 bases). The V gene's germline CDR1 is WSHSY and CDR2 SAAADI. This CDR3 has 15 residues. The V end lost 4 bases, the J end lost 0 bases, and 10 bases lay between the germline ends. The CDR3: CASSGSGSSYNEQFF. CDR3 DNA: TGCGCCAGCAGTGGGAGCGGCAGCTCCTACAATGAGCAGTTCTTC.

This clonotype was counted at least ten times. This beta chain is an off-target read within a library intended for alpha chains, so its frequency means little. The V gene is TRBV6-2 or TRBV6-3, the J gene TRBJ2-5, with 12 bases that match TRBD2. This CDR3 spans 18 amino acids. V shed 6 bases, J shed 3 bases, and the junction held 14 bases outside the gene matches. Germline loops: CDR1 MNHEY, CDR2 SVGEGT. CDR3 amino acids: CASSTLTSGSRPEETQYF. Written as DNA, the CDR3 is TGTGCCAGCAGCACTTTGACTAGCGGGAGTAGGCCCGAAGAGACCCAGTACTTC.

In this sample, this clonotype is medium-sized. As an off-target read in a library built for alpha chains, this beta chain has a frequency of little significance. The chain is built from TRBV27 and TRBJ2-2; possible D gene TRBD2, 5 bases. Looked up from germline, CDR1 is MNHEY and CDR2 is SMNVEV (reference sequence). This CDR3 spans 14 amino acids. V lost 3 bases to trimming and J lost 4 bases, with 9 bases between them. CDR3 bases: TGTGCCAGCAGTTTGGGAGCGGCCACCGGGGAGCTGTTTTTT. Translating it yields CASSLGAATGELFF.

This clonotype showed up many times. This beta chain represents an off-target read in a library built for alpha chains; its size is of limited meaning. This CDR3 is CASRGGEVNTEAFF. CDR3 nucleotides: TGCGCCAGCAGGGGGGGAGAAGTGAACACTGAAGCTTTCTTT. This rearrangement joins TRBV10-2 to TRBJ1-1, with a tentative D call TRBD1 (5 bases). The germline V and J ends were trimmed by 6 bases and 0 bases, with 11 bases remaining between them. The CDR3 totals 14 residues. Germline V CDR1 and CDR2: WSHSY, SAAADI.

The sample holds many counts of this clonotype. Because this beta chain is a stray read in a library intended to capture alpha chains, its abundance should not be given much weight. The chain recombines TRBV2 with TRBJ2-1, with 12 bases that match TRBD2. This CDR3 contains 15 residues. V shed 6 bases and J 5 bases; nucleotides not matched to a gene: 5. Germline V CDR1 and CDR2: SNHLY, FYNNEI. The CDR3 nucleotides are TGTGCCAGCAGCGCACTAGCGGGAGGAGACAATGAGCAGTTCTTC. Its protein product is CASSALAGGDNEQFF.

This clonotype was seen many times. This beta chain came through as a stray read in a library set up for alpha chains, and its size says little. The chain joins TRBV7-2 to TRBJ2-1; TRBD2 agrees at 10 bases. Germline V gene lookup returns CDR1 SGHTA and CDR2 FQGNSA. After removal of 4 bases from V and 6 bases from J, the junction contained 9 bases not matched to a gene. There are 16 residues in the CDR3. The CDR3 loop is CASSSESGRAFNEQFF. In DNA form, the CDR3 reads TGTGCCAGCAGCTCAGAAAGCGGGAGGGCCTTCAATGAGCAGTTCTTC.

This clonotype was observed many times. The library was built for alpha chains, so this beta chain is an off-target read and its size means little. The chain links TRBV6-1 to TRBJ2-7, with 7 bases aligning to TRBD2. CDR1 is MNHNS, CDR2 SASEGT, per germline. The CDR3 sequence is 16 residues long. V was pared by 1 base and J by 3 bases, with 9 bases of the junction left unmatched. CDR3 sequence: CASSEGWLADHYEQYF. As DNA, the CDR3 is TGTGCCAGCAGTGAAGGCTGGCTAGCGGACCACTACGAGCAGTACTTC.

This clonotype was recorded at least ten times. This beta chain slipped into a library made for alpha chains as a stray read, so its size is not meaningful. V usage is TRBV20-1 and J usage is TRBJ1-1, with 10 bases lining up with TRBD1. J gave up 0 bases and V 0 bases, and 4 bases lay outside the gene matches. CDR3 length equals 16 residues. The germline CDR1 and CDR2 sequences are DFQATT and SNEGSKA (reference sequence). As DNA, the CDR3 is TGCAGTGCTAGAGATCGGGACAGGGGATTGAACACTGAAGCTTTCTTT. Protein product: CSARDRDRGLNTEAFF.